This T cell receptor (beta chain) was sequenced during a study of T cells in Graves' hyperthyroidism and ophthalmopathy. Overall study context: Any treatment followed the collection of peripheral blood at initial diagnosis. Study-wide points: The model's output predicted ophthalmopathy at a median of roughly 6 months prior to onset. A model of 13 V-J features distinguished ophthalmopathy from stable hyperthyroidism.

What was amplified from RNA transcripts were TCR beta CDR3 regions. The HTBI primer set drove a first-round RT-PCR of the TCR CDR3. From the multiplex PCR reads, TCRdb called clonotypes with MiXCR, one entry per CDR3 protein. Counted here are approximately 370,000 distinct CDR3 sequences, about a sixth occurring once; the ten biggest clones make up 30% to 35%. Germline CDR1 is MNHEY and CDR2 is SVGAGI. This CDR3 comprises 16 residues. V lost 0 bases and J 5 bases, leaving 14 bases between the germline ends. Pregnant or lactating patients were excluded, as were those with uncontrolled infection or other autoimmune disease. This clonotype was seen more than once but under ten times. Its antigen remains unidentified.

Sequencing was performed on blood. This chain uses TRBV6-5 with TRBJ2-1, with a possible D match to TRBD2 (5 bases). This sequence originates from a woman aged 30 to 39 with Graves' hyperthyroidism that later progressed to Graves' ophthalmopathy. The CDR3, as DNA: TGTGCCAGCAGTTACTCAGCTGCGGGTGGTCACAATGAGCAGTTCTTC. Protein: CASSYSAAGGHNEQFF.